This T cell receptor (beta chain) derives from a study of cytomegalovirus exposure and HLA in healthy donors. Findings and caveats of the study: Exclusion applied to some V segments, including TRBV6-2 and TRBV6-3, as they were indistinguishable. Presence/absence comparisons presumed near-even sequencing depth among donors. According to the study, approximately 150 TCR beta chains were cytomegalovirus-associated.

From germline, CDR1 is GTSNPN and CDR2 SVGIG (reference sequence). The CDR3 runs 19 residues. V lost 2 bases and J lost 0; bases outside the gene matches: 15. To note about this clone: Its target is not known.

This PCR relied on a set of 60 Vbeta primers and 13 Jbeta primers. Data came from immunoSEQ multiplex PCR; TCRdb stores just in-frame clones and leaves some out. The data contain 130,000 or so clones, about four fifths of them singletons. The clonotype comes from a male donor in good health and CMV-seronegative. Sequenced sample: PBMCs. This sequence joins TRBV30 and TRBJ1-5, with 8 positions matching TRBD1. The DNA of the CDR3 is TGTGCCTGGAGTACCCGGACAGGGACCCACGGATATAGCAATCAGCCCCAGCATTTT. It translates to CAWSTRTGTHGYSNQPQHF.